Listed here are 25 T cell receptor beta chains from one sample, sequenced in a study of T cell repertoires in cytomegalovirus infection. TCRdb re-called the reads through MiXCR, storing one row per CDR3 protein. The sample yields about 140,000 distinct CDR3 sequences, approximately 5.9% seen once. The sequenced sample was PBMCs. Every receptor here comes from a human donor in good health (CMV status not recorded). Some clones in this sample may be carry-over from other donors' samples.

This clonotype was found many times. CDR3 coding DNA: TGTGCCAGCAGCCTGAGTCTGATCGGAACCGAGCAGTTCTTC. As protein: CASSLSLIGTEQFF. The chain has TRBV7-3 and TRBJ2-1; unclear D gene. The germline V gene has CDR1 SGHTA and CDR2 FQGTGA. The CDR3 runs 14 residues. The V and J ends lost 5 bases and 10 bases respectively, with 18 bases between them.

This clonotype was observed at least ten times. The chain is built from TRBV7-3 and TRBJ1-1, with D unclear. The CDR3 consists of 14 residues. Trimming left V 5 bases short and J 1 base short, with 11 bases between. CDR1 and CDR2 from the germline V gene are SGHTA and FQGTGA. As DNA, the CDR3 is TGTGCCAGCAGCCGAGGACGGGAGAACACTGAAGCTTTCTTT. Its translation is CASSRGRENTEAFF. The full variable domain, in which reference TRBV7-3 and TRBJ1-1 provide the parts outside the CDR3, is GAGVSQTPSNKVTEKGKYVELRCDPISGHTALYWYRQSLGQGPEFLIYFQGTGAADDSGLPNDRFFAVRPEGSVSTLKIQRTERGDSAVYLCASSRGRENTEAFFGQGTRLTVV.

This clonotype has at least ten counts. The CDR3 DNA follows: TGTGCCAGCTCTGGTCGAGCGGGCCGTGGAGATACGCAGTATTTT. The encoded protein is CASSGRAGRGDTQYF. The V and J genes are TRBV28 and TRBJ2-3; tentative D call: TRBD2 (6 bases). With 8 bases removed from V and 5 bases from J, the gap between germline ends came to 20 bases. Germline CDR1 reads MDHEN; CDR2 reads SYDVKM. The length of the CDR3 is 15 residues.

J is TRBJ2-1 and V is TRBV29-1; 9 nucleotides line up with TRBD2. V shed 7 bases and J 6 bases; nucleotides not matched to a gene: 7. The CDR3 has 13 residues. CDR1 is SQVTM, CDR2 ANQGSEA, per germline. CDR3 loop: CSGSSGTTNEQFF. In DNA, the CDR3 is TGCAGCGGATCTAGCGGGACAACCAATGAGCAGTTCTTC.

The chain has TRBV19 and TRBJ1-5; D not resolved. The CDR3 spans 14 residues. Germline V CDR1 and CDR2: LNHDA, SQIVND (reference sequence). V lost 3 bases and J 3 bases, leaving 9 bases between the germline ends. The CDR3 loop reads CASSIVEYNQPQHF. In DNA form, the CDR3 reads TGTGCCAGTAGTATTGTGGAGTACAATCAGCCCCAGCATTTT.

This clonotype was seen ten or more times. The chain is built from TRBV7-2 and TRBJ2-3, with D unresolved. The V and J ends lost 5 bases and 0 bases respectively, with 12 bases between them. Germline V lookup: CDR1 SGHTA, CDR2 FQGNSA. The CDR3 runs 15 residues. CDR3: CASSPVRKSTDTQYF. The DNA of the CDR3 is TGTGCCAGCAGCCCAGTGAGAAAAAGCACAGATACGCAGTATTTT.

This clonotype was seen ten or more times. CDR3 loop: CASSLIGNEQYF. The DNA of the CDR3 is TGTGCCAGCAGTTTAATCGGGAACGAGCAGTACTTC. The J gene is TRBJ2-7, the V gene TRBV28; TRBD2 might be the D (5 bases). The V gene lost 2 bases and the J gene lost 5 bases, with 7 bases spanning the gap. This CDR3 spans 12 amino acids. Per germline, CDR1 MDHEN and CDR2 SYDVKM. Using reference TRBV28 and TRBJ2-7 for the parts outside the CDR3, the full variable domain is DVKVTQSSRYLVKRTGEKVFLECVQDMDHENMFWYRQDPGLGLRLIYFSYDVKMKEKGDIPEGYSVSREKKERFSLILESASTNQTSMYLCASSLIGNEQYFGPGTRLTVT.

There are many counts of this clonotype. V usage is TRBV29-1 and J usage is TRBJ1-1; D is ambiguous. This CDR3 contains 13 residues. Germline CDR1 and CDR2: SQVTM and ANQGSEA. V lost 5 bases and J lost 0, with 10 bases in between. The CDR3 region has the DNA TGCAGCGTTTATCAGGCTATGAACACTGAAGCTTTCTTT. Its translation: CSVYQAMNTEAFF. Full variable domain (remainder filled in from reference TRBV29-1 and TRBJ1-1): SAVISQKPSRDICQRGTSLTIQCQVDSQVTMMFWYRQQPGQSLTLIATANQGSEATYESGFVIDKFPISRPNLTFSTLTVSNMSPEDSSIYLCSVYQAMNTEAFFGQGTRLTVV.

This clonotype showed up just a few times. This rearrangement joins TRBV18 to TRBJ2-7; 11 bases map to TRBD1. The CDR3 extends over 14 amino acids. The germline CDR1 and CDR2 sequences are KGHSH and LQKENI. The V and J ends lost 3 bases and 5 bases, in that order; junction bases with no gene match: 3. CDR3 coding DNA: TGTGCCAGCTCACCCGGACAGGGGGCCCACGAGCAGTACTTC. Encoded protein: CASSPGQGAHEQYF. The full variable domain, completed using reference TRBV18 and TRBJ2-7, is NAGVMQNPRHLVRRRGQEARLRCSPMKGHSHVYWYRQLPEEGLKFMVYLQKENIIDESGMPKERFSAEFPKEGPSILRIQQVVRGDSAAYFCASSPGQGAHEQYFGPGTRLTVT.

This clonotype was detected a few times. V usage is TRBV25-1 and J usage is TRBJ1-6; TRBD1 matches 8 bases. The V and J ends lost 5 bases and 10 bases, in that order; junction bases with no gene match: 7. The length of the CDR3 is 14 residues. In germline, CDR1 is MGHDK, CDR2 SYGVNS. The CDR3 region has the DNA TGTGCCAGCAGTCCATTACAGGGGGGGTCACCCCTCCACTTT. Translated, it gives CASSPLQGGSPLHF.

The V call is TRBV28, the J call TRBJ1-4; TRBD1 matches at 7 bases. The CDR3 covers 15 residues. Looked up from germline, CDR1 is MDHEN and CDR2 is SYDVKM. Trimming cost V 7 bases and J 6 bases; bases outside gene matches: 11. CDR3 bases: TGTGCCAGCAATACAGGGGAGGCAGGATATGAAAAACTGTTTTTT. This gives the protein CASNTGEAGYEKLFF.

V and J are TRBV28 and TRBJ2-7; 9 bases map to TRBD1. This CDR3 region has 16 residues. The germline gives CDR1 MDHEN, CDR2 SYDVKM. The J segment lost 0 bases and the V segment lost 5 bases, leaving 8 bases of the junction unmatched. The CDR3 nucleotides read TGTGCCAGCAGTCAAGGGACAGGGTATTCCTCCTACGAGCAGTACTTC. Encoded protein: CASSQGTGYSSYEQYF.

This clonotype was found many times. The rearrangement joins TRBV7-8 to TRBJ2-6; D is undetermined. CDR3 length: 14 amino acids. V was cut by 0 bases and J by 1 base, with 1 base left in between. Germline V gene data show CDR1 as SGHVS and CDR2 as FQNEAQ. In DNA, the CDR3 is TGTGCCAGCAGCTTAGCGTCTGGGGCCAACGTCCTGACTTTC. It yields the protein CASSLASGANVLTF.

This clonotype was observed a handful of times. This chain links TRBV19 with TRBJ1-5, with TRBD1 matching over 7 bases. The ends lost 7 bases at V and 6 bases at J; junction bases unmatched: 15. The CDR3 extends over 16 amino acids. Germline values: CDR1 LNHDA, CDR2 SQIVND (reference sequence). DNA for the CDR3: TGTGCCAGTAACTCAGTGTACAGGGGCGGGGGTCAGCCCCAGCATTTT. This encodes CASNSVYRGGGQPQHF.

There are many counts of this clonotype. The gene calls are TRBV29-1 and TRBJ2-1; 10 bases line up with TRBD2. The trim removed 3 bases at V and 8 bases at J, leaving 4 bases unmatched. This CDR3 comprises 13 residues. Germline V gene data show CDR1 as SQVTM and CDR2 as ANQGSEA. In DNA, the CDR3 is TGCAGCGTTGATTCTAGCGGGGGTGATGAGCAGTTCTTC. Residues: CSVDSSGGDEQFF.

This clonotype showed up just a few times. V gene TRBV29-1 combines with J gene TRBJ1-1, with a possible D match to TRBD1 (6 bases). The CDR3 spans 12 residues. CDR1 SQVTM and CDR2 ANQGSEA come from the germline V gene. V was cut by 6 bases and J by 7 bases, with 15 bases left in between. The CDR3 spells CSVLRGQGEAFF. The CDR3 region has the DNA TGCAGCGTCCTCCGGGGGCAGGGTGAAGCTTTCTTT.

This clonotype was counted many times. The rearrangement uses TRBV7-2 and TRBJ1-1, with D unresolved. Trimming cost V 5 bases and J 1 base, with 11 bases left between them. Germline CDR1 SGHTA, CDR2 FQGNSA. The CDR3 is 14 residues long. The CDR3 bases are TGTGCCAGCAGCGAAGGAGGGTGGAACACTGAAGCTTTCTTT. It encodes CASSEGGWNTEAFF. The entire variable domain, with the rest obtained from reference TRBV7-2 and TRBJ1-1, is as follows: GAGVSQSPSNKVTEKGKDVELRCDPISGHTALYWYRQSLGQGLEFLIYFQGNSAPDKSGLPSDRFSAERTGGSVSTLTIQRTQQEDSAVYLCASSEGGWNTEAFFGQGTRLTVV.

This clonotype showed up many times. V is TRBV6-2 or TRBV6-3 and J is TRBJ1-2; D gene uncertain. With 0 bases removed from V and 4 bases from J, the gap between germline ends came to 18 bases. Germline values: CDR1 MNHEY, CDR2 SVGEGT. CDR3 length equals 17 residues. In DNA, the CDR3 is TGTGCCAGCAGTTACTCGAAGCCGGGCCGGACCTTCTATGGCTACACCTTC. Protein sequence: CASSYSKPGRTFYGYTF.

The J gene is TRBJ1-2, the V gene TRBV5-1; D unclear. Germline CDR1 reads SGHRS; CDR2 reads YFSETQ. Trimming stripped 0 bases from V and 3 bases from J, with 12 bases between. There are 15 residues in the CDR3. CDR3 sequence reads: CASSLAGNSDYGYTF. DNA for the CDR3: TGCGCCAGCAGCTTGGCCGGGAACAGTGACTATGGCTACACCTTC.

The V gene is TRBV2, the J gene TRBJ2-1; tentative D call: TRBD1 (5 bases). Trimming stripped 6 bases from V and 0 bases from J, with 9 bases between. The CDR3 sequence is 14 residues long. The germline gives CDR1 SNHLY, CDR2 FYNNEI. The DNA of the CDR3 is TGTGCCAGCAGGGGGCTCAGCTCCTACAATGAGCAGTTCTTC. Translation: CASRGLSSYNEQFF.

This clonotype was found many times. The rearrangement uses TRBV5-1 and TRBJ2-5; D might be TRBD1 (6 bases). Trimming took off 2 bases at V and 4 bases at J, with 15 bases between the two ends. CDR3 length equals 15 residues. In germline, CDR1 is SGHRS, CDR2 YFSETQ. The CDR3 is CASSLLQGRRETQYF. For the CDR3, the DNA is TGCGCCAGCAGCTTACTACAGGGTCGGCGAGAGACCCAGTACTTC.

This clonotype was seen repeatedly, ten times or more. The chain links TRBV5-1 to TRBJ2-1; no clear D. The CDR3 extends over 12 amino acids. The germline CDR1 and CDR2 sequences are SGHRS and YFSETQ. V lost 1 base and J 10 bases, leaving 9 bases between the germline ends. This CDR3 is CASSLIPQEQFF. The CDR3 DNA is TGCGCCAGCAGCTTGATTCCCCAGGAGCAGTTCTTC.

This clonotype has at least ten counts. This chain links TRBV7-2 with TRBJ2-7, with TRBD2 matching over 8 bases. The CDR3 consists of 14 residues. Per germline, CDR1 SGHTA and CDR2 FQGNSA. V trimming: 7 bases; J trimming: 3 bases; junction bases outside the gene matches: 8. Here the CDR3 reads CASTTGGAVYEQYF. CDR3 DNA sequence: TGTGCCAGCACCACGGGGGGGGCGGTCTACGAGCAGTACTTC.

This clonotype was seen repeatedly, ten times or more. The J gene is TRBJ2-3, the V gene TRBV20-1; 9 positions agree with TRBD2. Germline CDR1 DFQATT, CDR2 SNEGSKA (reference sequence). The J segment lost 2 bases and the V segment lost 6 bases, leaving 9 bases of the junction unmatched. The CDR3 has 15 residues. The DNA for the CDR3 is TGCAGTGCCCGACCCCTAGCGGGGTACACAGATACGCAGTATTTT. This sequence encodes CSARPLAGYTDTQYF.

This clonotype was observed a few times. This chain connects TRBV9 to TRBJ2-2; 9 bases agree with TRBD2. V shed 3 bases, J shed 0 bases, and the junction held 0 bases outside the gene matches. The germline V gene has CDR1 SGDLS and CDR2 YYNGEE. The CDR3 consists of 15 residues. The CDR3 sequence: CASSGLAANTGELFF. The CDR3 nucleotides read TGTGCCAGCAGCGGACTAGCGGCGAACACCGGGGAGCTGTTTTTT. The entire variable domain, with the rest obtained from reference TRBV9 and TRBJ2-2, is as follows: DSGVTQTPKHLITATGQRVTLRCSPRSGDLSVYWYQQSLDQGLQFLIQYYNGEERAKGNILERFSAQQFPDLHSELNLSSLELGDSALYFCASSGLAANTGELFFGEGSRLTVL.